A selection of T cell receptor beta chains follows, all from one sample in a study of blood T cell repertoires in COVID-19. Some clones are missing from TCRdb's copy, which holds only in-frame ones; the method was immunoSEQ multiplex PCR. The data hold 150,000 to 200,000 clones, with around 82% observed a single time. The specimen was PBMCs or T cells enriched from blood (not recorded which). These receptor sequences come from a woman aged 45-65 years with acute COVID-19. Each CDR3 is given with its conserved first and last residue. D genes are given only for firm matches. Size tells how often a clone was seen (once, few, many) or the class of an expanded clone, and some rows leave it out.

>few|TRBV6-1|NA|TRBJ1-1
TGTGCCAGCAGTGAACGGGGGAACACTGAAGCTTTCTTT
CASSERGNTEAFF
>many|TRBV6-5|NA|TRBJ1-3
TGTGCCAGCGGCACGCAGGGCTCTGGAAACACCATATATTTT
CASGTQGSGNTIYF
>once|TRBV28|NA|TRBJ1-2
TGTGCCAGCAGTTTCTGGGGGGATGGCTACACCTTC
CASSFWGDGYTF
>NA|TRBV6-5|NA|TRBJ1-1
TGTGCCAGCAGGTCCCAGGCAGCATTGAACACTGAAGCTTTCTTT
CASRSQAALNTEAFF
>few|TRBV4-1|TRBD2|TRBJ2-3
TGCGCCAGCAGCCAAGAGGGGGGGAAGGGCACAGATACGCAGTATTTT
CASSQEGGKGTDTQYF
>NA|TRBV25-1|NA|TRBJ1-1
TGTGCCAGCAGTGACGTAACAGGTGGAACCACTGAAGCTTTCTTT
CASSDVTGGTTEAFF
>NA|TRBV7-2|NA|TRBJ1-4
TGTGCCAGCAGCTTAGACGGGGGGCGCGGCGAAAAACTGTTTTTT
CASSLDGGRGEKLFF
>NA|TRBV5-8|NA|TRBJ2-3
TGTGCCAGCAGCTCGCGCTGGACGGACACTAGCACAGATACGCAGTATTTT
CASSSRWTDTSTDTQYF
>NA|TRBV7-9|TRBD1|TRBJ1-6
TGTGCCAGCAGCCATGGGACAGCCCATTCACCCCTCCACTTT
CASSHGTAHSPLHF
>NA|TRBV10-3|NA|TRBJ2-3
TGTGCCATCAGTGTGGGTTTGGCGGGGGCAGGGACAGATACGCAGTATTTT
CAISVGLAGAGTDTQYF
>once|TRBV5-1|TRBD1|TRBJ2-1
TGCGCCAGCAGCGTCCGGGACAGGGCGCCGGAGCAGTTCTTC
CASSVRDRAPEQFF
>NA|TRBV5-1|TRBD1|TRBJ2-2
TGCGCCAGCAGCTTACCCGGGACAGGGGTCGGGGAGCTGTTTTTT
CASSLPGTGVGELFF
>NA|TRBV6-6|NA|TRBJ1-2
TGTGCCAGCAGTTACCGGATGCGGGGGGATTATGGCTACACCTTC
CASSYRMRGDYGYTF
>few|TRBV27|TRBD1|TRBJ2-5
TGTGCCAGCAGTGACAGGGGCGACCCCCCCGAGACCCAGTACTTC
CASSDRGDPPETQYF
>NA|TRBV4-1|TRBD1|TRBJ1-1
TGCGCCAGCAGCCAGGACAGGGACACTGAAGCTTTCTTT
CASSQDRDTEAFF
>NA|TRBV7-2|TRBD1|TRBJ1-3
TGTGCCAGCAGCTTACCGGGACAGGGGGCCTCTGGAAACACCATATATTTT
CASSLPGQGASGNTIYF